Presented here are 16 T cell receptor beta chains from one specimen sequenced in a study of radiotherapy plus CTLA-4 blockade in lung cancer. Libraries were prepared by immunoSEQ multiplex PCR; TCRdb keeps only in-frame clonotypes and omits some of them. Here the sample spans 83,000 or so clones, around 86% being singletons. Sample: peripheral blood, taken from a patient treated with radiotherapy plus ipilimumab. Every receptor here comes from a human donor with non-small cell lung cancer who had stable disease on radiotherapy plus ipilimumab.

This chain uses TRBV7-2 with TRBJ1-3, with D possibly being TRBD1 (6 bases). V was shortened by 1 base and J by 4 bases, with 14 bases between the two germline ends. Germline V lookup: CDR1 SGHTA, CDR2 FQGNSA. The CDR3 consists of 16 residues. The CDR3 DNA is TGTGCCAGCAGCTTAGTTGGGGGGGCGGGCGGAAACACCATATATTTT. Translating gives CASSLVGGAGGNTIYF.

The chain uses TRBV5-1 and TRBJ2-5; 10 bases fit TRBD2. Looked up from germline, CDR1 is SGHRS and CDR2 is YFSETQ. The CDR3 loop spans 15 amino acids. V was pared by 0 bases and J by 3 bases, with 2 bases of the junction left unmatched. CDR3 region: CASSLVSGGEETQYF. CDR3 bases: TGCGCCAGCAGCTTGGTGAGCGGGGGGGAAGAGACCCAGTACTTC.

CDR3 loop: CASSPGLVVLEQYF. CDR3 sequence (DNA): TGTGCCAGCAGTCCGGGACTAGTTGTCCTCGAGCAGTACTTC. The chain couples TRBV6-5 to TRBJ2-7; TRBD2 matches 8 bases. The CDR3 has 14 residues. CDR1 and CDR2 (germline): MNHEY, SVGAGI. The ends lost 5 bases at V and 6 bases at J; junction bases unmatched: 9.

The rearrangement joins TRBV6-5 to TRBJ1-5; no clear D. This CDR3 comprises 13 residues. With 4 bases removed from V and 2 bases from J, the gap between germline ends came to 6 bases. Germline V gives CDR1 MNHEY, CDR2 SVGAGI. CDR3 residues: CASSFGRNQPQHF. The CDR3 nucleotides read TGTGCCAGCAGTTTCGGGCGCAATCAGCCCCAGCATTTT.

The rearrangement uses TRBV13 and TRBJ1-1; D perhaps matches TRBD1 (6 bases). V was trimmed by 3 bases and J by 10 bases, leaving 9 bases between them. Germline CDR1 PRHDT, CDR2 FYEKMQ (reference sequence). The CDR3 is made up of 11 amino acids. As DNA, the CDR3 is TGTGCCAGCAGCTTGGGGGCGGGAGCTTTCTTT. This sequence encodes CASSLGAGAFF.

CDR3 residues: CASTEAGITYEQYF. The DNA for the CDR3 is TGTGCCAGCACCGAGGCCGGGATAACCTACGAGCAGTACTTC. The rearrangement uses TRBV11-2 and TRBJ2-7, with a weak D call TRBD2 (5 bases). Between the trimmed V and J ends, which lost 7 bases and 2 bases, there was a span of 15 bases. From germline, CDR1 is SGHAT and CDR2 FQNNGV. The CDR3 consists of 14 residues.

The rearrangement links TRBV11-2 to TRBJ1-2; weak D call: TRBD1 (5 bases). Germline V lookup: CDR1 SGHAT, CDR2 FQNNGV. V shed 1 base and J shed 7 bases, with 13 bases lying between them. CDR3 length equals 14 residues. The CDR3: CASSLGGEKGGYTF. Here the CDR3 DNA reads TGTGCCAGCAGCTTAGGGGGGGAGAAGGGTGGCTACACCTTC.

V usage is TRBV5-6 and J usage is TRBJ1-3; D uncertain. V was clipped by 1 base and J by 3 bases, with 8 bases between them. The CDR3 spans 14 residues. The germline gives CDR1 SGHDT, CDR2 YYEEEE. CDR3 region: CASSLFNVGNTIYF. CDR3 DNA sequence: TGTGCCAGCAGCTTGTTCAATGTTGGAAACACCATATATTTT.

V gene TRBV11-2 combines with J gene TRBJ2-5; TRBD2 matches at 8 bases. V was clipped by 1 base and J by 5 bases; unmatched bases: 12. This CDR3 has 17 residues. Germline values: CDR1 SGHAT, CDR2 FQNNGV. The CDR3 loop is CASSLAGGGLFVETQYF. DNA of the CDR3: TGTGCCAGCAGCTTAGCGGGCGGGGGGCTATTTGTTGAGACCCAGTACTTC.

This sequence joins TRBV6-1 and TRBJ2-3; TRBD2 matches 8 bases. CDR3 size: 15 residues. CDR1 and CDR2 (germline): MNHNS, SASEGT. V trimming: 8 bases; J trimming: 7 bases; junction bases outside the gene matches: 14. The CDR3 here is CASLLSRGGGYTQYF. The CDR3 bases are TGTGCCAGCCTCCTCTCAAGGGGCGGGGGGTATACGCAGTATTTT.

This chain connects TRBV19 to TRBJ1-2; possibly TRBD1 for D (5 bases). Germline lookup yields CDR1 LNHDA and CDR2 SQIVND (reference sequence). There are 20 residues in the CDR3. The V end was cut by 4 bases, the J end by 0 bases, with 27 bases between. The DNA of the CDR3 is TGTGCCAGTAGTACCTCTTTCCCGGGACGCCGACCGGGAGCTAACTATGGCTACACCTTC. Amino acids: CASSTSFPGRRPGANYGYTF.

This clone was seen more than once but under ten times. This sequence joins TRBV30 and TRBJ1-1; a weak D match, TRBD1 (6 bases). CDR1 and CDR2 from the germline V gene are GTSNPN and SVGIG (reference sequence). Trimming left V 2 bases short and J 4 bases short, with 14 bases between. The CDR3 is made up of 14 amino acids. The CDR3 region has the DNA TGTGCCTGGAGTCCCGGGACATATAGCACTGAAGCTTTCTTT. This sequence encodes CAWSPGTYSTEAFF.

V usage is TRBV20-1 and J usage is TRBJ1-1; TRBD1 matches at 8 bases. The V and J ends lost 5 bases and 8 bases, in that order; junction bases with no gene match: 4. This CDR3 has 11 amino acids. CDR1 DFQATT and CDR2 SNEGSKA come from the germline V gene (reference sequence). In DNA, the CDR3 is TGCAGTGCTCGGAGGACAGGGGAAGCTTTCTTT. It specifies CSARRTGEAFF.

The rearrangement joins TRBV7-2 to TRBJ2-7; maybe TRBD2 (6 bases). This CDR3 contains 15 residues. The germline CDR1 and CDR2 sequences are SGHTA and FQGNSA. V lost 5 bases and J 4 bases, leaving 18 bases between the germline ends. CDR3 nucleotides: TGTGCCAGCAGCCGCCAAAGGGGCGGGGATTACGAGCAGTACTTC. Its translation: CASSRQRGGDYEQYF.

About this clone: This same CDR3 is encoded by further DNA sequences in the sample. V usage is TRBV9 and J usage is TRBJ1-6; 9 nucleotides line up with TRBD1. CDR1 is SGDLS, CDR2 YYNGEE, per germline. This CDR3 region has 15 residues. With 3 bases clipped from V and 7 bases from J, the junction kept 5 bases outside the gene matches. The CDR3 sequence is CASSEGTGSNSPLHF. The DNA of the CDR3 is TGTGCCAGCAGCGAGGGGACAGGGTCGAATTCACCCCTCCACTTT.

The CDR3 sequence: CASSLGPRNTEAFF. CDR3 in DNA: TGTGCCAGCAGCTTAGGTCCCCGGAACACTGAAGCTTTCTTT. The rearrangement joins TRBV11-2 to TRBJ1-1; no firm D call. The CDR3 covers 14 residues. From germline, CDR1 is SGHAT and CDR2 FQNNGV. The V end was cut by 1 base, the J end by 1 base, with 7 bases between.